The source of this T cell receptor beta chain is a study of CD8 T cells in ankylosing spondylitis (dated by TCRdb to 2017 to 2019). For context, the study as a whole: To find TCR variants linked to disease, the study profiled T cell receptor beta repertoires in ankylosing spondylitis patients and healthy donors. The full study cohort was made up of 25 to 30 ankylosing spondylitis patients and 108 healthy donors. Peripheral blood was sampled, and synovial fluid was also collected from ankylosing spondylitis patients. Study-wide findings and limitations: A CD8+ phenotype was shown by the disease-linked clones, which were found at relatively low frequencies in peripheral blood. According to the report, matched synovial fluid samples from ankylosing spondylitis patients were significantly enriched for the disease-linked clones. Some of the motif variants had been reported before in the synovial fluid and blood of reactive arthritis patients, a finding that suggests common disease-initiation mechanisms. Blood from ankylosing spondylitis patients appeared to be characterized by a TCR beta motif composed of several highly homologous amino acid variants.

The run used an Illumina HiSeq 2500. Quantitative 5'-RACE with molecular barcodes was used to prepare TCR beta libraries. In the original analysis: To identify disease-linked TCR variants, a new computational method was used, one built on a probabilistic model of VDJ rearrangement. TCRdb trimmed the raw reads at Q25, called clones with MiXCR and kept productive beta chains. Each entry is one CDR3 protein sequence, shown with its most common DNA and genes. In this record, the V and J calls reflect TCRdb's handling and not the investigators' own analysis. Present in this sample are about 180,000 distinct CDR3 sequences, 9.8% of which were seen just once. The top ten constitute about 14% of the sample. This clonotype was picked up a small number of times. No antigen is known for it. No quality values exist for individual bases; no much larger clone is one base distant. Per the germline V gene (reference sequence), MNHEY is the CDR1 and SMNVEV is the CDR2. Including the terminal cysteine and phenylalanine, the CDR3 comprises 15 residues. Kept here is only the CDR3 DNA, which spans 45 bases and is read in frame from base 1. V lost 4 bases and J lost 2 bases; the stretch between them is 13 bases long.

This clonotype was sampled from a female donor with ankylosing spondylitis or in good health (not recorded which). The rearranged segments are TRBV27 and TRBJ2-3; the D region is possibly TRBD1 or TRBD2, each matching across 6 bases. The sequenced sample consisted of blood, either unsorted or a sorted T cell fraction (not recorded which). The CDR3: CASSYYGGYTDTQYF. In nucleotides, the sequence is TGTGCCAGCAGTTATTACGGGGGCTACACAGATACGCAGTATTTT.